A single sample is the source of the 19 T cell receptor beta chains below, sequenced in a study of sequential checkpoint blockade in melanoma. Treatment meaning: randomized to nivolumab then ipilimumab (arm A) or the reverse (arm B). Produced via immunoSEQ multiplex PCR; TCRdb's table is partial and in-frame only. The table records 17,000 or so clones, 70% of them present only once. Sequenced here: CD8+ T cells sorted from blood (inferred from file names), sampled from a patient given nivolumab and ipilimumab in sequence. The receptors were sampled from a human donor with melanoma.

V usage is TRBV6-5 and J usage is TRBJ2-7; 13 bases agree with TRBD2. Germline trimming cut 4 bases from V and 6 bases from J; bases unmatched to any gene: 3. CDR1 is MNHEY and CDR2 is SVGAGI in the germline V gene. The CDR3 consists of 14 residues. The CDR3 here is CASSSRTSGSEQYF. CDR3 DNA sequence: TGTGCCAGCAGTTCAAGGACTAGCGGGAGCGAGCAGTACTTC.

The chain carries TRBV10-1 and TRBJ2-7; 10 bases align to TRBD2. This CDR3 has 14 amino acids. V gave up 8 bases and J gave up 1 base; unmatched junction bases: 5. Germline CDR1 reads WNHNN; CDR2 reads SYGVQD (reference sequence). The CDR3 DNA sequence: TGCGCCAGCTCCACTAGCGGGGCATCCTACGAGCAGTACTTC. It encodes CASSTSGASYEQYF.

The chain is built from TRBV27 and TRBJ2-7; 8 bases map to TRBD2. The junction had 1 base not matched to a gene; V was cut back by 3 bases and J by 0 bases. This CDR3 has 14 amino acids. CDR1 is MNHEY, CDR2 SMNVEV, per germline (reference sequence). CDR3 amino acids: CASSFSGDSYEQYF. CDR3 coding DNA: TGTGCCAGCAGTTTTAGCGGGGACTCCTACGAGCAGTACTTC.

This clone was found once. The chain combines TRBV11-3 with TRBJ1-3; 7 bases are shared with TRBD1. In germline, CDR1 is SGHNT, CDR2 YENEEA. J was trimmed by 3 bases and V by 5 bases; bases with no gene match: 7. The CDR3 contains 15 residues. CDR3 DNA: TGTGCCAGCAGCACGATCGGGACAGTTGGAAACACCATATATTTT. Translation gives CASSTIGTVGNTIYF.

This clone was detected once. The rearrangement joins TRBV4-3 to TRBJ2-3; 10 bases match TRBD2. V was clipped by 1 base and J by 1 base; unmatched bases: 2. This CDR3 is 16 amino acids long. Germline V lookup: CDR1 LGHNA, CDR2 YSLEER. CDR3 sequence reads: CASSQALAGGTDTQYF. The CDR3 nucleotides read TGCGCCAGCAGCCAAGCTCTAGCGGGGGGCACAGATACGCAGTATTTT.

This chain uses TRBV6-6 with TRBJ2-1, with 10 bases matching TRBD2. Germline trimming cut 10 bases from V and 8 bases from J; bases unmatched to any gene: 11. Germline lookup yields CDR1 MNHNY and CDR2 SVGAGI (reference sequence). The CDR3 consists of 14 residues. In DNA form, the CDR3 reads TGTGCCACCCAGGAAAGCGGGGGGGGAGATGAGCAGTTCTTC. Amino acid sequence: CATQESGGGDEQFF.

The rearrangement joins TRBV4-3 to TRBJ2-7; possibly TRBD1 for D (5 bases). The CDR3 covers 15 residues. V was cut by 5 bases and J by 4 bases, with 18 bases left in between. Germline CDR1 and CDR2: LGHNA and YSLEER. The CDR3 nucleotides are TGCGCCAGCAGCGGACAAACCGGGCCCCATTACGAGCAGTACTTC. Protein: CASSGQTGPHYEQYF.

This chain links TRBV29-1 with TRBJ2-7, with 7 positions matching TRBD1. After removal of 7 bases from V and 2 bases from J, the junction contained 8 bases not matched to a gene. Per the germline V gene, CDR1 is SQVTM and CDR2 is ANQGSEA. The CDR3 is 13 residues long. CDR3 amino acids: CSALTGSTYEQYF. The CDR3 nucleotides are TGCAGCGCACTGACAGGGTCTACCTACGAGCAGTACTTC.

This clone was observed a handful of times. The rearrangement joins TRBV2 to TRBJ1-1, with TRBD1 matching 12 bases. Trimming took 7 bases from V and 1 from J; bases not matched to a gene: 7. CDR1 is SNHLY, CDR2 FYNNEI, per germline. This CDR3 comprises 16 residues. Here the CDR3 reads CASTGQGAGRNTEAFF. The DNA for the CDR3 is TGTGCCAGCACGGGACAGGGGGCGGGCAGGAACACTGAAGCTTTCTTT.

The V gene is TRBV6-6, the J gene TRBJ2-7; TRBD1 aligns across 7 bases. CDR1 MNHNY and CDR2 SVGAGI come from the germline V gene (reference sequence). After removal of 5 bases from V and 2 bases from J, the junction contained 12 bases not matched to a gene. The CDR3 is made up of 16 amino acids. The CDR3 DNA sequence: TGTGCCAGCAGTGCCCGGGACAGAAAATCTCCCTACGAGCAGTACTTC. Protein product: CASSARDRKSPYEQYF.

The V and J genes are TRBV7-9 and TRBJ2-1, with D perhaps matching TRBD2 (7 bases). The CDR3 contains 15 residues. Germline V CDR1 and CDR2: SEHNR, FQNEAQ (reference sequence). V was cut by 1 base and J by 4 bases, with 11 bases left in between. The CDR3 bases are TGTGCCAGCAGCTTAGAGGGGGGGCCTTACAATGAGCAGTTCTTC. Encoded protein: CASSLEGGPYNEQFF.

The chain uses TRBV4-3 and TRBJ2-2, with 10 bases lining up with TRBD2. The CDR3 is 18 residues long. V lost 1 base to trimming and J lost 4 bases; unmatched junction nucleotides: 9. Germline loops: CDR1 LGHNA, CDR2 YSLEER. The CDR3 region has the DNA TGCGCCAGCAGCCAAGCGGTCCCTAGCGGGAGAGTCACCGGGGAGCTGTTTTTT. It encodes CASSQAVPSGRVTGELFF.

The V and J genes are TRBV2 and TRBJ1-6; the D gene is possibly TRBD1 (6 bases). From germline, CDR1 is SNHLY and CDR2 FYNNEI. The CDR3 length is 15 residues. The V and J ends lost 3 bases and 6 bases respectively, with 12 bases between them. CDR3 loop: CASSEYRELNSPLHF. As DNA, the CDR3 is TGTGCCAGCAGTGAGTACAGGGAGCTTAATTCACCCCTCCACTTT.

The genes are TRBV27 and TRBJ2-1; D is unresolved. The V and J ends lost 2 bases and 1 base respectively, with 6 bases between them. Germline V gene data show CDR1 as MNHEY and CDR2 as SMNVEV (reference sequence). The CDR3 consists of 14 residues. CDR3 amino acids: CASSLAASYNEQFF. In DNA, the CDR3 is TGTGCCAGCAGTTTAGCGGCATCCTACAATGAGCAGTTCTTC.

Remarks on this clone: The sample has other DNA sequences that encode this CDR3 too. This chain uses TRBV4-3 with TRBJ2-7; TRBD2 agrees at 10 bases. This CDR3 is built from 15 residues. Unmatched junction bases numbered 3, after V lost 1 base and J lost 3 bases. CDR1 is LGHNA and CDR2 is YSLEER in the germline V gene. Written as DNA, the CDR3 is TGCGCCAGCAGCCAAGGGCTAGCGGGAGACTACGAGCAGTACTTC. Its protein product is CASSQGLAGDYEQYF.

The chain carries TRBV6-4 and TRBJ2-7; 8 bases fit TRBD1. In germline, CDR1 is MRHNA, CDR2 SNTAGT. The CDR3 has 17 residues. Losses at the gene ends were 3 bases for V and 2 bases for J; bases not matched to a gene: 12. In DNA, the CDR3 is TGTGCCAGCAGTGAACTCGTAACAGGGGGATTTCCCTACGAGCAGTACTTC. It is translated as CASSELVTGGFPYEQYF.

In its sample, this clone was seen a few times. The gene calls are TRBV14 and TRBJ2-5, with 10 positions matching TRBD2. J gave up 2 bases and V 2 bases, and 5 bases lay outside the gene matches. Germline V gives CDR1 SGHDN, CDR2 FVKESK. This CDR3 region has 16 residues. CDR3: CASSQPSGGTQETQYF. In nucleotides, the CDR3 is TGTGCCAGCAGCCAACCTAGCGGGGGCACTCAAGAGACCCAGTACTTC.

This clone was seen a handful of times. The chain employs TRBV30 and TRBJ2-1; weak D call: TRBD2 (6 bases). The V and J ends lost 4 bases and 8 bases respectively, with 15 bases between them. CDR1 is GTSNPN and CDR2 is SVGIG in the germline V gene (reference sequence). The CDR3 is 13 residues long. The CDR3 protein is CAWNPGTFDEQFF. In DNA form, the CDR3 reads TGTGCCTGGAATCCCGGGACTTTCGATGAGCAGTTCTTC.

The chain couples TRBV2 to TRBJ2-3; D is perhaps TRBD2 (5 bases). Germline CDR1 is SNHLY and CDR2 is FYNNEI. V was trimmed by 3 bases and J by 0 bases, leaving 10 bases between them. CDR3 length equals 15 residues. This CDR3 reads CASSEGSYSTDTQYF. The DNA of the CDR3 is TGTGCCAGCAGTGAGGGGAGCTATAGCACAGATACGCAGTATTTT. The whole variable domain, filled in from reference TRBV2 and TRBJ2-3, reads EPEVTQTPSHQVTQMGQEVILRCVPISNHLYFYWYRQILGQKVEFLVSFYNNEISEKSEIFDDQFSVERPDGSNFTLKIRSTKLEDSAMYFCASSEGSYSTDTQYFGPGTRLTVL.